The text below deals with one T cell receptor beta chain. The data were taken from a study of blood T cell repertoires in COVID-19. Whole-study context: From the United States, Italy and Spain came samples of acute and convalescent COVID-19.

TCRdb keeps only in-frame clones here, not all; method: immunoSEQ multiplex PCR. The repertoire includes some 200,000 clones, 80% to 90% of them detected once, and approximately 7.6% sits in the top ten. The sequenced material came from PBMCs or T cells enriched from blood (not recorded which). The receptor's source is a young woman who had recovered from COVID-19.

The CDR3 here is CASSRDLASYEQYF. For the CDR3, the DNA is TGTGCCAGCAGCCGTGACCTAGCGTCCTACGAGCAGTACTTC. The chain recombines TRBV6-5 with TRBJ2-7, with a possible D match to TRBD2 (6 bases). CDR3 length equals 14 residues. With 6 bases removed from V and 1 base from J, the gap between germline ends came to 13 bases. Germline loops: CDR1 MNHEY, CDR2 SVGAGI.